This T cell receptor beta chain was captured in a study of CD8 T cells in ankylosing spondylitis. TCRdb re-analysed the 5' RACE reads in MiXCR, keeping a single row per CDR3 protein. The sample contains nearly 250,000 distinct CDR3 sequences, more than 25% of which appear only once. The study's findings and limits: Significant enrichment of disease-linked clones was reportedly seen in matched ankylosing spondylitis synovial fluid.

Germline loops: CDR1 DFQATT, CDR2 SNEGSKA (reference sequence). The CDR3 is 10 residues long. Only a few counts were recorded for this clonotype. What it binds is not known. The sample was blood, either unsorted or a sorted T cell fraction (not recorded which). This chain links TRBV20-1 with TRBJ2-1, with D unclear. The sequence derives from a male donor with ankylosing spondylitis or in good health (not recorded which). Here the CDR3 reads CRADRVEQFF. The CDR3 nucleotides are TGCAGGGCGGATCGGGTTGAGCAGTTCTTC.